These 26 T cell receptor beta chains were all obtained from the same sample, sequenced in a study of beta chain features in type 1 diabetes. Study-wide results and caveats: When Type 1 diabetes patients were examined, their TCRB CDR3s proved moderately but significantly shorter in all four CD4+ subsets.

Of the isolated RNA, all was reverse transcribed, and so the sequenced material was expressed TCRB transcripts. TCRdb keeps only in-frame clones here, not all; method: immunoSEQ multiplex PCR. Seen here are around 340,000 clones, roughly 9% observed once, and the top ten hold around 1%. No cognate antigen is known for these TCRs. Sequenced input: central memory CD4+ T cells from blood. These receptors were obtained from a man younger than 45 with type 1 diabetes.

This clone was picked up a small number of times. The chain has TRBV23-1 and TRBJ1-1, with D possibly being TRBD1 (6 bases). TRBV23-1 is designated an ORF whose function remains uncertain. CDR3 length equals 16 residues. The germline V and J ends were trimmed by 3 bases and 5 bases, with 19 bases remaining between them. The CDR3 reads CASSHGVRRQGTEAFF. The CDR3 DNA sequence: TGCGCCAGCAGTCACGGGGTTAGGCGGCAGGGGACTGAAGCTTTCTTT.

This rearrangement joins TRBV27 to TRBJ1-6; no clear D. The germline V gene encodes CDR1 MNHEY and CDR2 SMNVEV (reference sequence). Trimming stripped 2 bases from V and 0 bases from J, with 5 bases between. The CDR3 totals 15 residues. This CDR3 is CASSLASSYNSPLHF. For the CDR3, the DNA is TGTGCCAGCAGTTTAGCAAGCTCCTATAATTCACCCCTCCACTTT.

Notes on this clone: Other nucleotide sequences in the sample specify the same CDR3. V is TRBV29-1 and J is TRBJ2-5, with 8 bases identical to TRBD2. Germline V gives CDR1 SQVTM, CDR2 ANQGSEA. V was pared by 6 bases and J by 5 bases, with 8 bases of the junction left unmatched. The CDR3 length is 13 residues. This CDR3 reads CSVLSGGEETQYF. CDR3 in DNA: TGCAGCGTCCTCAGCGGGGGAGAGGAGACCCAGTACTTC.

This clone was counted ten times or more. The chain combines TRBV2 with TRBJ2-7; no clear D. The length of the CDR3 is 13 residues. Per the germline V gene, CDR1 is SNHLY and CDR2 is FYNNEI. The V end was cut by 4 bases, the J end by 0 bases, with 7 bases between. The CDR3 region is CASSATYSYEQYF. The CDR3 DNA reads TGTGCCAGCAGTGCTACCTACTCCTACGAGCAGTACTTC. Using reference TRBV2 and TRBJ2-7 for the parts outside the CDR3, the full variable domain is EPEVTQTPSHQVTQMGQEVILRCVPISNHLYFYWYRQILGQKVEFLVSFYNNEISEKSEIFDDQFSVERPDGSNFTLKIRSTKLEDSAMYFCASSATYSYEQYFGPGTRLTVT.

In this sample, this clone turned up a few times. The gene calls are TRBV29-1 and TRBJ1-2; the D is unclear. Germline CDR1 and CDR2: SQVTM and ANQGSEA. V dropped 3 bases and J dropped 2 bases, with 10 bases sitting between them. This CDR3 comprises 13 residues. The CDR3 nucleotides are TGCAGCGTTGAGTGGACCGTCAACTATGGCTACACCTTC. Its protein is CSVEWTVNYGYTF.

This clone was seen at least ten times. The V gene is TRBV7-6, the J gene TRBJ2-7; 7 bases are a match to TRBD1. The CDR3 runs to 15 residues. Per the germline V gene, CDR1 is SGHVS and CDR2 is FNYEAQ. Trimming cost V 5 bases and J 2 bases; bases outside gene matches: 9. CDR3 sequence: CASSHPGGKAYEQYF. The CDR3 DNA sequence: TGTGCCAGCAGCCACCCAGGGGGAAAGGCCTACGAGCAGTACTTC.

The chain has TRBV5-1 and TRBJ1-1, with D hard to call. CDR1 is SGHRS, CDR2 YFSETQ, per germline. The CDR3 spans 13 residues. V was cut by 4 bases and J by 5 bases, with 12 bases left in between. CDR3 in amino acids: CASSPVIGTEAFF. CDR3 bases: TGCGCCAGCAGCCCCGTGATAGGAACTGAAGCTTTCTTT. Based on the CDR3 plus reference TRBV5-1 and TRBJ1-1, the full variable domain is KAGVTQTPRYLIKTRGQQVTLSCSPISGHRSVSWYQQTPGQGLQFLFEYFSETQRNKGNFPGRFSGRQFSNSRSEMNVSTLELGDSALYLCASSPVIGTEAFFGQGTRLTVV.

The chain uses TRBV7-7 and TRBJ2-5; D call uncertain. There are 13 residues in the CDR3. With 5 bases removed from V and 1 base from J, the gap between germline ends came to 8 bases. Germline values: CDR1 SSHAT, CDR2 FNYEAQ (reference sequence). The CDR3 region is CASSALSQETQYF. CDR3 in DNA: TGTGCCAGCAGCGCGTTATCCCAAGAGACCCAGTACTTC.

The CDR3 nucleotides read TGTGCCTGGAGCCCAGGGATTGGTGAGCAGTACTTC. This encodes CAWSPGIGEQYF. The J gene is TRBJ2-7, the V gene TRBV30, with D possibly TRBD1 on 5 matching bases. The ends were cut back, 3 bases at V and 7 bases at J, with 13 bases in the middle. Germline values: CDR1 GTSNPN, CDR2 SVGIG (reference sequence). CDR3 length: 12 amino acids.

The CDR3 DNA sequence: TGTGCCAGCGAGGGCTTACAAGAGACCCAGTACTTC. This encodes CASEGLQETQYF. The V call is TRBV28, the J call TRBJ2-5; maybe TRBD2 (5 bases). The CDR3 consists of 12 residues. V was clipped by 8 bases and J by 2 bases, with 9 bases between them. Germline CDR1 is MDHEN and CDR2 is SYDVKM.

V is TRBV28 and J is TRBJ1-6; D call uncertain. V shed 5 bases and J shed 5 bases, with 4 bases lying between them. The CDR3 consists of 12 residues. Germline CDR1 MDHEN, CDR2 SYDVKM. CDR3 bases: TGTGCCAGCAGTCTCAATAATTCACCCCTCCACTTT. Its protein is CASSLNNSPLHF.

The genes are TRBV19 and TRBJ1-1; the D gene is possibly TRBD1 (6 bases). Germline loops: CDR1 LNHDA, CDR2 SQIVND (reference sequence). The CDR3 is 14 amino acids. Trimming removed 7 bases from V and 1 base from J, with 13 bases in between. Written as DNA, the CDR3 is TGTGCCAGTACCCAACAGGGCGGGAACACTGAAGCTTTCTTT. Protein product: CASTQQGGNTEAFF.

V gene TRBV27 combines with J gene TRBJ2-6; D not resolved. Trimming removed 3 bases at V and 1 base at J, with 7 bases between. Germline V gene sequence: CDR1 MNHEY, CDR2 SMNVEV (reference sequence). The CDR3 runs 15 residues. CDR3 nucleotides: TGTGCCAGCAGTTTCCTGTCTTCTGGGGCCAACGTCCTGACTTTC. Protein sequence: CASSFLSSGANVLTF.

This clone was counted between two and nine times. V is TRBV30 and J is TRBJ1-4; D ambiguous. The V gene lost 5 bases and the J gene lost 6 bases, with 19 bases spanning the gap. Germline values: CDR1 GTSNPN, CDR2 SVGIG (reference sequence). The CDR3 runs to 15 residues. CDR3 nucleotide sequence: TGTGCCTGGGATTACCGGGGAGGAGGAGATGAAAAACTGTTTTTT. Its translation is CAWDYRGGGDEKLFF.

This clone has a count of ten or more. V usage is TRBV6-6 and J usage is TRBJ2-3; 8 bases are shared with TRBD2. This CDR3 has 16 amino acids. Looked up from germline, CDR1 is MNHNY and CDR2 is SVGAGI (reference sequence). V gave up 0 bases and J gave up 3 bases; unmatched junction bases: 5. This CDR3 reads CASSYSFGGGTDTQYF. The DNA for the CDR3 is TGTGCCAGCAGTTACTCGTTCGGGGGGGGTACAGATACGCAGTATTTT.

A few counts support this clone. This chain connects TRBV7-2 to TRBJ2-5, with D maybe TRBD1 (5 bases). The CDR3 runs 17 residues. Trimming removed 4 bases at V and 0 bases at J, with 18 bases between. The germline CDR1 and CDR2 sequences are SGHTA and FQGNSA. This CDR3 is CASSSSGRTLYQETQYF. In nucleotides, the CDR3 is TGTGCCAGCAGCTCATCGGGTCGGACACTGTACCAAGAGACCCAGTACTTC.

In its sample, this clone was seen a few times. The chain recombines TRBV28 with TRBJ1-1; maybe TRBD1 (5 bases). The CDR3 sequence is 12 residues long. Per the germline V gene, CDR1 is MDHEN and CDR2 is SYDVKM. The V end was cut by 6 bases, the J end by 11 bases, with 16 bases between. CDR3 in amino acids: CASSPPSGGAFF. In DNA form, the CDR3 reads TGTGCCAGCAGCCCCCCGTCCGGGGGGGCTTTCTTT.

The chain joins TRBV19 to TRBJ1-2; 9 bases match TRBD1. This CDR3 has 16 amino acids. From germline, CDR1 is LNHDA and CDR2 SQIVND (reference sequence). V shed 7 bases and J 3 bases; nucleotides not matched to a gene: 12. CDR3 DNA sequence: TGTGCCAGTACTACTTTGGGGGACAGGGAATACTATGGCTACACCTTC. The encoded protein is CASTTLGDREYYGYTF.

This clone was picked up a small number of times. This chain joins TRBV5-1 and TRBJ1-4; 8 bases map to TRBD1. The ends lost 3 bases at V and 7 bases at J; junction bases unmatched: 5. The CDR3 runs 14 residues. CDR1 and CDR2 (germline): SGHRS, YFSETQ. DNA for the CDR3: TGCGCCAGCAGCTCGACAGGGGATTTTGAAAAACTGTTTTTT. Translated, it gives CASSSTGDFEKLFF.

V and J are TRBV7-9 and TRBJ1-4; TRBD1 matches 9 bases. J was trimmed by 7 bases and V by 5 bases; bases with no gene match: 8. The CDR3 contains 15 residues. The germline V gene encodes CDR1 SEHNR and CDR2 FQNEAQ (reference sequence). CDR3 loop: CASSRGVDRGEKLFF. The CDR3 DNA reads TGTGCCAGCAGCCGCGGAGTGGACAGGGGTGAAAAACTGTTTTTT.

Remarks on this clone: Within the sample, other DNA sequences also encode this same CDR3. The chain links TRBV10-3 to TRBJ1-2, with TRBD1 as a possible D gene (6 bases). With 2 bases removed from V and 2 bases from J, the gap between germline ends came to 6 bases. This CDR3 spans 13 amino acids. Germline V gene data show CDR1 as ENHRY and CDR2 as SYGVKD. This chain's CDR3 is CAISEDRNYGYTF. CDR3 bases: TGTGCCATCAGTGAGGACAGGAACTATGGCTACACCTTC.

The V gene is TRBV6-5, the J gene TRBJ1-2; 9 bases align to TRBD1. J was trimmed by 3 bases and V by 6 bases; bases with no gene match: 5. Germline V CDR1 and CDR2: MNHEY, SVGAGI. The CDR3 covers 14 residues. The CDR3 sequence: CASSSTGGDYGYTF. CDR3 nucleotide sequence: TGTGCCAGCAGCTCGACAGGGGGAGACTATGGCTACACCTTC.

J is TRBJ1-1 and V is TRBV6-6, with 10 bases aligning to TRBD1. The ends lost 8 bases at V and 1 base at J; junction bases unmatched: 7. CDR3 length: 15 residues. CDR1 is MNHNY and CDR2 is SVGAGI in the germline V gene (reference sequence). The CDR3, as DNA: TGTGCCAGCCGGGACAGGGGATCTCGGAACACTGAAGCTTTCTTT. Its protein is CASRDRGSRNTEAFF.

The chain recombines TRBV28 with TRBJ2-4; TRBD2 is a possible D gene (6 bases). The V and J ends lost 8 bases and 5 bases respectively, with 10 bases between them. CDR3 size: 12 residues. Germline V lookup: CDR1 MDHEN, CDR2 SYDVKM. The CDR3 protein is CASRTGENIQYF. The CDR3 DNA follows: TGTGCCAGCCGCACGGGGGAAAACATTCAGTACTTC.

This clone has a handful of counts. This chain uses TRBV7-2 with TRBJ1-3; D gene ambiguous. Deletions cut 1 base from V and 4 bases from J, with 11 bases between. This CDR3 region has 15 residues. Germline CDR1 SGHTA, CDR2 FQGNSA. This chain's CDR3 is CASSLGRAAGNTIYF. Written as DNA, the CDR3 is TGTGCCAGCAGCTTAGGGCGGGCGGCGGGAAACACCATATATTTT. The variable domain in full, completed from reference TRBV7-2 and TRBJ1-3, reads GAGVSQSPSNKVTEKGKDVELRCDPISGHTALYWYRQSLGQGLEFLIYFQGNSAPDKSGLPSDRFSAERTGGSVSTLTIQRTQQEDSAVYLCASSLGRAAGNTIYFGEGSWLTVV.

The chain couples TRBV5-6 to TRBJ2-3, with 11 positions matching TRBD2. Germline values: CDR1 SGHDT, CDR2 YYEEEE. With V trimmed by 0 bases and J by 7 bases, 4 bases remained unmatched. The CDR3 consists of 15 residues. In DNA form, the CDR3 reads TGTGCCAGCAGCTTGGAGCCTAGCGGGGGGTATACGCAGTATTTT. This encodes CASSLEPSGGYTQYF.